A single sample is the source of the 32 T cell receptor beta chains below, sequenced in a study of cytomegalovirus exposure and HLA in healthy donors. PCR involved 60 Vbeta and 13 Jbeta primers. The protocol was immunoSEQ multiplex PCR, while the TCRdb copy is restricted to in-frame clones and leaves out a portion. The table lists 130,000 or so clones, roughly two thirds of them singletons. Sequenced input: PBMCs. The receptors were sampled from a male donor in good health and CMV-seronegative.

This chain uses TRBV4-1 with TRBJ1-1, with D perhaps TRBD1 (6 bases). The CDR3 runs to 15 residues. The V end lost 0 bases, the J end lost 5 bases, and 13 bases lay between the germline ends. Germline values: CDR1 MGHRA, CDR2 YSYEKL. The CDR3 DNA reads TGCGCCAGCAGCCAAGAGGTGGGGGGGGCAACTGAAGCTTTCTTT. Translating gives CASSQEVGGATEAFF.

The chain has TRBV19 and TRBJ2-7; a weak D match, TRBD1 (5 bases). Looked up from germline, CDR1 is LNHDA and CDR2 is SQIVND (reference sequence). The CDR3 spans 14 residues. Trimming cost V 6 bases and J 3 bases, with 15 bases left between them. CDR3 coding DNA: TGTGCCAGTAGCACATCCGGGCAGGGCTACGAGCAGTACTTC. As protein: CASSTSGQGYEQYF.

The J gene is TRBJ1-5, the V gene TRBV7-2; tentative D call: TRBD1 (5 bases). Germline V CDR1 and CDR2: SGHTA, FQGNSA. This CDR3 has 13 amino acids. Trimming cost V 1 base and J 6 bases, with 7 bases left between them. The CDR3 DNA is TGTGCCAGCAGCTTAGACGGGGGTCAGCCCCAGCATTTT. Protein: CASSLDGGQPQHF. Together with reference TRBV7-2 and TRBJ1-5, the CDR3 gives the full variable domain: GAGVSQSPSNKVTEKGKDVELRCDPISGHTALYWYRQSLGQGLEFLIYFQGNSAPDKSGLPSDRFSAERTGGSVSTLTIQRTQQEDSAVYLCASSLDGGQPQHFGDGTRLSIL.

This chain joins TRBV19 and TRBJ1-2; TRBD1 matches at 7 bases. CDR1 and CDR2 from the germline V gene are LNHDA and SQIVND (reference sequence). The V gene end was trimmed by 6 bases and the J gene end by 3 bases; junction bases not matched to a gene: 16. This CDR3 is 17 amino acids long. The CDR3: CASSPGLGTALHYGYTF. The CDR3, as DNA: TGTGCCAGTAGCCCTGGCCTAGGGACAGCTCTACACTATGGCTACACCTTC.

This chain links TRBV4-3 with TRBJ1-1; D ambiguous. Germline values: CDR1 LGHNA, CDR2 YSLEER. CDR3 size: 15 residues. V lost 1 base and J 0 bases, leaving 9 bases between the germline ends. CDR3 amino acids: CASSQGPVMNTEAFF. The CDR3 DNA reads as TGCGCCAGCAGCCAAGGTCCAGTCATGAACACTGAAGCTTTCTTT.

The rearrangement links TRBV5-6 to TRBJ2-1, with 9 bases lining up with TRBD2. Germline CDR1 is SGHDT and CDR2 is YYEEEE. This CDR3 region has 16 residues. V lost 0 bases to trimming and J lost 2 bases; unmatched junction nucleotides: 3. The CDR3 DNA reads TGTGCCAGCAGCTTGGGTCTAGCGGGGCCCTACAATGAGCAGTTCTTC. Translation gives CASSLGLAGPYNEQFF.

This clone was detected only once. The chain couples TRBV16 to TRBJ2-1; D uncertain. The germline V gene has CDR1 KGHSY and CDR2 FQNENV. The CDR3 covers 15 residues. Trimming removed 0 bases at V and 3 bases at J, with 9 bases between. CDR3 sequence (DNA): TGTGCCAGCAGCCAATCTACCCCTAGCTACAATGAGCAGTTCTTC. This gives the protein CASSQSTPSYNEQFF.

This clone turned up a few times. The rearrangement uses TRBV30 and TRBJ1-5; TRBD1 matches at 7 bases. CDR1 is GTSNPN and CDR2 is SVGIG in the germline V gene (reference sequence). This CDR3 comprises 12 residues. The ends lost 5 bases at V and 5 bases at J; junction bases unmatched: 3. The CDR3 region is CAWRTGDQPQHF. For the CDR3, the DNA is TGTGCCTGGCGGACAGGTGATCAGCCCCAGCATTTT.

The chain is built from TRBV7-3 and TRBJ2-1, with TRBD2 matching over 11 bases. Germline-derived CDR1 and CDR2 are SGHTA and FQGTGA. The V segment lost 5 bases and the J segment 2 bases; nucleotides outside the gene matches: 8. CDR3 size: 17 residues. CDR3 loop: CASSPSGGRSTYNEQFF. CDR3 DNA: TGTGCCAGCAGCCCTAGCGGGGGGAGAAGTACCTACAATGAGCAGTTCTTC. Complete variable domain (other parts from reference TRBV7-3 and TRBJ2-1): GAGVSQTPSNKVTEKGKYVELRCDPISGHTALYWYRQSLGQGPEFLIYFQGTGAADDSGLPNDRFFAVRPEGSVSTLKIQRTERGDSAVYLCASSPSGGRSTYNEQFFGPGTRLTVL.

The chain combines TRBV2 with TRBJ1-2, with D possibly being TRBD1 (5 bases). The V gene lost 6 bases and the J gene lost 0 bases, with 17 bases spanning the gap. CDR1 is SNHLY and CDR2 is FYNNEI in the germline V gene. The CDR3 runs to 16 residues. CDR3 sequence reads: CASSAQGGPANYGYTF. CDR3 DNA: TGTGCCAGCAGCGCCCAGGGTGGACCAGCTAACTATGGCTACACCTTC.

V and J are TRBV5-4 and TRBJ2-7; D unclear. The CDR3 loop spans 12 amino acids. Looked up from germline, CDR1 is SGHNT and CDR2 is YYREEE (reference sequence). Trimming removed 5 bases at V and 0 bases at J, with 6 bases between. The CDR3 protein is CASREDSYEQYF. The CDR3 coding sequence is TGTGCCAGCAGAGAGGACTCCTACGAGCAGTACTTC.

The rearrangement uses TRBV9 and TRBJ2-1; 7 nucleotides align to TRBD1. Germline values: CDR1 SGDLS, CDR2 YYNGEE. This CDR3 spans 16 amino acids. The V gene end was trimmed by 2 bases and the J gene end by 4 bases; junction bases not matched to a gene: 9. CDR3 sequence reads: CASSVGTGTEYNEQFF. As DNA, the CDR3 is TGTGCCAGCAGCGTGGGGACCGGGACAGAATACAATGAGCAGTTCTTC.

This clone was picked up a small number of times. This chain uses TRBV6-1 with TRBJ1-4; 8 bases map to TRBD1. This CDR3 has 13 amino acids. V was clipped by 4 bases and J by 5 bases; unmatched bases: 0. Germline V gene lookup returns CDR1 MNHNS and CDR2 SASEGT. The CDR3 sequence: CASSGDRNEKLFF. The DNA for the CDR3 is TGTGCCAGCAGTGGGGACAGGAATGAAAAACTGTTTTTT.

This clone was counted a few times. The V call is TRBV27, the J call TRBJ2-5, with a possible D match to TRBD2 (6 bases). The germline V and J ends were trimmed by 0 bases and 2 bases, with 13 bases remaining between them. This CDR3 contains 16 residues. CDR1 is MNHEY and CDR2 is SMNVEV in the germline V gene (reference sequence). CDR3 loop: CASSLSFAGRQETQYF. In DNA, the CDR3 is TGTGCCAGCAGTTTATCCTTCGCAGGGAGGCAAGAGACCCAGTACTTC.

The J gene is TRBJ1-5, the V gene TRBV7-2; unclear D gene. Germline values: CDR1 SGHTA, CDR2 FQGNSA. The CDR3 is 16 amino acids. V lost 4 bases and J lost 6, with 19 bases in between. In DNA form, the CDR3 reads TGTGCCAGCAGCTCGGCGGGCAGTCTGAGCGGTCAGCCCCAGCATTTT. This gives the protein CASSSAGSLSGQPQHF.

V usage is TRBV29-1 and J usage is TRBJ1-2; 7 bases are a match to TRBD1. J was trimmed by 8 bases and V by 6 bases; bases with no gene match: 6. This CDR3 is built from 11 residues. Germline V gives CDR1 SQVTM, CDR2 ANQGSEA. The CDR3 region is CSVAQGHGYTF. In nucleotides, the CDR3 is TGCAGCGTAGCACAGGGGCACGGCTACACCTTC.

The rearrangement uses TRBV6-1 and TRBJ1-5; TRBD1 aligns across 7 bases. Germline values: CDR1 MNHNS, CDR2 SASEGT. V lost 8 bases and J lost 0; bases outside the gene matches: 7. This CDR3 is 15 amino acids long. CDR3 sequence reads: CASAAGTDSNQPQHF. In DNA, the CDR3 is TGTGCCAGCGCAGCCGGGACAGATAGCAATCAGCCCCAGCATTTT.

The chain links TRBV18 to TRBJ2-2, with 7 bases that match TRBD1. The CDR3 runs to 14 residues. Unmatched junction bases numbered 7, after V lost 4 bases and J lost 8 bases. Germline V gene sequence: CDR1 KGHSH, CDR2 LQKENI. Here the CDR3 DNA reads TGTGCCAGCTCACGGAGAGGGGGCGATGGGGAGCTGTTTTTT. Amino acids: CASSRRGGDGELFF. Combining the CDR3 with reference TRBV18 and TRBJ2-2 gives the whole variable domain NAGVMQNPRHLVRRRGQEARLRCSPMKGHSHVYWYRQLPEEGLKFMVYLQKENIIDESGMPKERFSAEFPKEGPSILRIQQVVRGDSAAYFCASSRRGGDGELFFGEGSRLTVL.

This chain connects TRBV9 to TRBJ2-5; possible D gene TRBD2, 7 bases. V shed 0 bases and J shed 5 bases, with 11 bases lying between them. Germline V CDR1 and CDR2: SGDLS, YYNGEE. The CDR3 consists of 14 residues. CDR3 DNA: TGTGCCAGCAGCGTAGCGGGGGGCCCGGAGACCCAGTACTTC. Translation: CASSVAGGPETQYF. The full variable domain, in which reference TRBV9 and TRBJ2-5 provide the parts outside the CDR3, is DSGVTQTPKHLITATGQRVTLRCSPRSGDLSVYWYQQSLDQGLQFLIQYYNGEERAKGNILERFSAQQFPDLHSELNLSSLELGDSALYFCASSVAGGPETQYFGPGTRLLVL.

The chain joins TRBV10-1 to TRBJ1-6; TRBD1 might be the D (5 bases). Germline lookup yields CDR1 WNHNN and CDR2 SYGVQD (reference sequence). The CDR3 runs to 20 residues. With 4 bases removed from V and 5 bases from J, the gap between germline ends came to 27 bases. The CDR3 loop reads CASSGTPPKGQEINNSPLHF. CDR3 coding DNA: TGCGCCAGCAGTGGGACCCCACCTAAGGGGCAGGAGATTAATAATTCACCCCTCCACTTT.

The V and J genes are TRBV5-1 and TRBJ2-3; the match to TRBD1 covers 7 bases. Germline CDR1 is SGHRS and CDR2 is YFSETQ. V was clipped by 0 bases and J by 1 base; unmatched bases: 2. CDR3 length: 15 residues. CDR3 protein: CASSLEDRGTDTQYF. DNA of the CDR3: TGCGCCAGCAGCTTGGAAGACAGGGGCACAGATACGCAGTATTTT.

This sequence joins TRBV27 and TRBJ2-1; no reliable D call. Trimming left V 6 bases short and J 4 bases short, with 7 bases between. The length of the CDR3 is 12 residues. Germline V CDR1 and CDR2: MNHEY, SMNVEV (reference sequence). The CDR3 DNA reads as TGTGCCAGCAGGGCGGCTTACAATGAGCAGTTCTTC. Translating gives CASRAAYNEQFF.

This rearrangement joins TRBV15 to TRBJ2-5; a possible D gene is TRBD2 (7 bases). CDR3 length equals 13 residues. Between the trimmed V and J ends, which lost 6 bases and 3 bases, there was a span of 11 bases. Germline values: CDR1 LNHNV, CDR2 YYDKDF (reference sequence). The CDR3 nucleotides read TGTGCCACCAGGGGGGGGGCGGAAGAGACCCAGTACTTC. It translates to CATRGGAEETQYF.

The chain joins TRBV4-1 to TRBJ1-5; D unresolved. This CDR3 spans 13 amino acids. Trimming removed 0 bases from V and 10 bases from J, with 10 bases in between. Germline assignment: CDR1 MGHRA and CDR2 YSYEKL. CDR3 sequence reads: CASSQDPREPQHF. The CDR3 region has the DNA TGCGCCAGCAGCCAAGATCCCCGGGAACCCCAGCATTTT.

The chain carries TRBV29-1 and TRBJ1-2, with TRBD1 matching over 7 bases. CDR1 is SQVTM and CDR2 is ANQGSEA in the germline V gene. V was pared by 6 bases and J by 4 bases, with 2 bases of the junction left unmatched. This CDR3 has 11 amino acids. In DNA, the CDR3 is TGCAGCGTACACAGGGGCTATGGCTACACCTTC. The encoded protein is CSVHRGYGYTF.

The genes are TRBV6-6 and TRBJ1-6; tentative D call: TRBD1 (6 bases). With 6 bases removed from V and 4 bases from J, the gap between germline ends came to 7 bases. This CDR3 comprises 13 residues. Germline V CDR1 and CDR2: MNHNY, SVGAGI (reference sequence). The CDR3 loop reads CASSDRYNSPLHF. The CDR3 DNA reads as TGTGCCAGCAGCGACAGGTATAATTCACCCCTCCACTTT.

This rearrangement joins TRBV5-4 to TRBJ1-6; 7 positions match TRBD1. Per germline, CDR1 SGHNT and CDR2 YYREEE (reference sequence). The V gene end was trimmed by 2 bases and the J gene end by 6 bases; junction bases not matched to a gene: 2. The CDR3 has 14 amino acids. The CDR3 spells CASSFRDSNSPLHF. The CDR3 DNA sequence: TGTGCCAGCAGCTTCAGGGACAGTAATTCACCCCTCCACTTT.

This clone was counted a few times. The V and J genes are TRBV7-8 and TRBJ2-5; 8 positions agree with TRBD2. The assigned J gene may be wrong: the sequence end matches TRBJ2-7 better. Germline V gene lookup returns CDR1 SGHVS and CDR2 FQNEAQ. The CDR3 covers 15 residues. CDR3 residues: CASSFAGTRSYEQYF. The CDR3 coding sequence is TGTGCCAGCAGCTTTGCCGGGACTAGGTCTTACGAGCAGTACTTC.

This clone was seen only a few times. The gene calls are TRBV7-9 and TRBJ1-2; the D gene is possibly TRBD1 (5 bases). There are 13 residues in the CDR3. CDR1 and CDR2 from the germline V gene are SEHNR and FQNEAQ (reference sequence). The ends were cut back, 2 bases at V and 4 bases at J, with 8 bases in the middle. Here the CDR3 reads CASSLQGPYGYTF. The CDR3 nucleotides read TGTGCCAGCAGCTTACAGGGCCCCTATGGCTACACCTTC.

This clone is a singleton in its sample. V usage is TRBV27 and J usage is TRBJ2-3, with 9 nucleotides matching TRBD2. The V gene end was trimmed by 5 bases and the J gene end by 0 bases; junction bases not matched to a gene: 15. This CDR3 contains 19 residues. Germline CDR1 MNHEY, CDR2 SMNVEV (reference sequence). The CDR3: CASSLHERGVLASTDTQYF. The DNA of the CDR3 is TGTGCCAGCAGTCTCCATGAGCGGGGGGTCCTAGCTAGCACAGATACGCAGTATTTT.

This clone appeared a few times. The chain's CDR3 is CASSRRAGRYNEQFF. CDR3 sequence (DNA): TGTGCCAGCAGCCGACGGGCAGGGCGATACAATGAGCAGTTCTTC. This chain connects TRBV11-3 to TRBJ2-1; D might be TRBD1 (5 bases). CDR1 and CDR2 (germline): SGHNT, YENEEA. Deletions cut 5 bases from V and 4 bases from J, with 15 bases between. CDR3 size: 15 residues.

The genes are TRBV19 and TRBJ1-5; no firm D call. Germline lookup yields CDR1 LNHDA and CDR2 SQIVND (reference sequence). V was clipped by 6 bases and J by 9 bases, with 18 bases between them. This CDR3 contains 14 residues. CDR3 in DNA: TGTGCCAGTAGCCAAAACCCCGCAGGTGGGCCCCAGCATTTT. It specifies CASSQNPAGGPQHF.